These T cell receptor beta chains were read from a single sample in a study of blood T cell repertoires in COVID-19. Assay: immunoSEQ multiplex PCR; the TCRdb copy retains only in-frame clones and omits some. This sample has 250,000 to 350,000 clones, with around 89% found just once. The sample taken for sequencing was peripheral blood. The source of these receptors is a woman aged 60 to 75 with acute or convalescent COVID-19. The CDR3 runs from the conserved cysteine through the conserved F or W. The order of the fields is CDR3 DNA, CDR3 protein, J gene, clone size, D gene, V gene. D genes are given only for firm matches. Clone size is stated in some rows and not others, as once, few, many or a class when expanded.

TGCGCCAGCAGCCGATCTAGCGGGGGGCCAGAGACCCAGTACTTC	CASSRSSGGPETQYF	TRBJ2-5	-	TRBD2	TRBV5-1
TGCGCCAGCAGCCAAGAGCTAGCAGACTACAATGAGCAGTTCTTC	CASSQELADYNEQFF	TRBJ2-1	-	-	TRBV4-3
TGTGCCAGCAGCTTGGAGCTAGCGGGAAAAGAGACCCAGTACTTC	CASSLELAGKETQYF	TRBJ2-5	-	TRBD2	TRBV5-6
TGTGCCAGCAGCTTAGGAGGGCTTAATGAAAAACTGTTTTTT	CASSLGGLNEKLFF	TRBJ1-4	-	-	TRBV7-2
TGCGCCAGCAGCCAAGATACAGGGGTGGATGAAAAACTGTTTTTT	CASSQDTGVDEKLFF	TRBJ1-4	-	TRBD1	TRBV4-1
TGTGCCAGTCAAATGAACACTGAAGCTTTCTTT	CASQMNTEAFF	TRBJ1-1	-	-	TRBV28
TGTGCCAGCCCCATTCCTACAGTGACAAACTCTGGGGCCAACGTCCTGACTTTC	CASPIPTVTNSGANVLTF	TRBJ2-6	-	-	TRBV7-9
TGTGCCAGCAGCCCTCCCGGGACTAGCTACGAGCAGTACTTC	CASSPPGTSYEQYF	TRBJ2-7	few	TRBD2	TRBV7-9
TGTGCCAGCAGCACTATCGGTGCTCAGCCCCAGCATTTT	CASSTIGAQPQHF	TRBJ1-5	-	-	TRBV12-3/TRBV12-4
TGTGCCAGCAGGGCCCTCCCCGGGGAGCTGTTTTTT	CASRALPGELFF	TRBJ2-2	-	-	TRBV12-3/TRBV12-4